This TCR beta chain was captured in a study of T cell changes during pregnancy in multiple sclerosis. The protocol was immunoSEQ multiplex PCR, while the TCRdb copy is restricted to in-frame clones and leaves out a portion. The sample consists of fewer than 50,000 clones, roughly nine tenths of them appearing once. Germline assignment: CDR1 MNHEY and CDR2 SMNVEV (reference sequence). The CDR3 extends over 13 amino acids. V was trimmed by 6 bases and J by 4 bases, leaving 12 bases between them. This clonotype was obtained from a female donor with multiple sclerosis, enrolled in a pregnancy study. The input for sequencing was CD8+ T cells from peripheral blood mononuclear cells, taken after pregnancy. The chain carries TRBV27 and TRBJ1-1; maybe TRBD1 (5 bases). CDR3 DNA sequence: TGTGCCAGCAGCTCCAGGGAGGGCACTGAAGCTTTCTTT. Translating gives CASSSREGTEAFF.